A selection of T cell receptor beta chains follows, all from one sample in a study of blood T cell repertoires in COVID-19. The data were produced by immunoSEQ multiplex PCR, yet TCRdb's version contains in-frame clones alone and is incomplete. The table includes fewer than 350,000 clones, approximately 90% detected once. The material sequenced was PBMCs or T cells enriched from blood (not recorded which). All receptors derive from a man aged 40-49 years who had been exposed to COVID-19. Each CDR3 is given with its conserved first and last residue. A D gene is named only where the DNA matches it firmly. Clone size is not always given. Where it is, it says once, few, many or a class for expanded clones.

V gene,J gene,D gene,clone size,CDR3 length,CDR3 DNA,CDR3 protein
TRBV30,TRBJ2-7,NA,NA,12,TGTGCCGTTCAGCGGCGATACTACGAGCAGTACTTC,CAVQRRYYEQYF
TRBV28,TRBJ1-5,TRBD1,NA,17,TGTGCCAGCAGTTTGACTCTCGGGTCAGGGGGAAGTCAGCCCCAGCATTTT,CASSLTLGSGGSQPQHF
TRBV7-9,TRBJ2-2,TRBD2,NA,15,TGTGCCAGCAGTCAAGCGGGAGCGGCGACCGGGGAGCTGTTTTTT,CASSQAGAATGELFF
TRBV19,TRBJ2-7,NA,NA,14,TGTGCCAGTAGTGAACAGTCGGTTGACTACGAGCAGTACTTC,CASSEQSVDYEQYF
TRBV28,TRBJ1-2,NA,NA,13,TGTGCCAGCAGTACGCAGGGCGACTATGGCTACACCTTC,CASSTQGDYGYTF
TRBV6-5,TRBJ2-3,NA,few,13,TGTGCCAGCAGTTACCGTCTCGCAGATACGCAGTATTTT,CASSYRLADTQYF
TRBV3-1/TRBV3-2,TRBJ1-1,TRBD1,NA,15,TGTGCCAGCAGCCGCCCGACAGGGTGGGACACTGAAGCTTTCTTT,CASSRPTGWDTEAFF
TRBV4-2,TRBJ2-7,TRBD2,NA,16,TGTGCCAGCAGCCAAGACATAGCGGGAGAATCCTACGAGCAGTACTTC,CASSQDIAGESYEQYF
TRBV7-9,TRBJ1-1,TRBD1,NA,16,TGTGCCAGCAGCTTAGCAGGGGTCACAGGGGGCACTGAAGCTTTCTTT,CASSLAGVTGGTEAFF
TRBV30,TRBJ1-1,NA,NA,13,TGTGCCTGGAGTGAGGGGATAAGTACTGAAGCTTTCTTT,CAWSEGISTEAFF
TRBV2,TRBJ2-7,NA,NA,11,TGTGTTAATAGGGAGATCTACGAGCAGTACTTC,CVNREIYEQYF
TRBV27,TRBJ2-7,NA,NA,15,TGTGCCAGCAGGACCCCCAGGGGGGCACTCTACGAGCAGTACTTC,CASRTPRGALYEQYF
TRBV4-2,TRBJ1-1,NA,NA,14,TGTGCCAGCAGCCAAGAAGCCGCGAACACTGAAGCTTTCTTT,CASSQEAANTEAFF
TRBV2,TRBJ1-1,NA,NA,13,TGTGCCAGCAGTGGACAGGATAACACTGAAGCTTTCTTT,CASSGQDNTEAFF
TRBV3-1/TRBV3-2,TRBJ1-1,NA,NA,14,TGTGCCAGCAGCCCGACTACCTCGTCCACTGAAGCTTTCTTT,CASSPTTSSTEAFF
TRBV27,TRBJ1-3,NA,NA,16,TGTGCCAGCAGCGAGCGGGGTACCCTCTCTGGAAACACCATATATTTT,CASSERGTLSGNTIYF
TRBV6-5,TRBJ1-4,NA,NA,15,TGTGCCAGCAGTTACTTGGGCAGTTCAGGTGAAAAACTGTTTTTT,CASSYLGSSGEKLFF
TRBV29-1,TRBJ1-1,NA,NA,13,TGCAGCGTTTCCCCCCAGGGAAACACTGAAGCTTTCTTT,CSVSPQGNTEAFF
TRBV30,TRBJ1-6,NA,NA,12,TGTGCCTGGAGCGTTAATCCTTCACCCCTCCACTTT,CAWSVNPSPLHF
TRBV11-3,TRBJ2-7,TRBD1,NA,14,TGTGCCAGCAGCCCAGGGACAGCAAACTACGAGCAGTACTTC,CASSPGTANYEQYF
TRBV5-1,TRBJ2-1,TRBD2,NA,12,TGCGCCAGCAGCTTGACTAGCGATGAGCAGTTCTTC,CASSLTSDEQFF
TRBV5-4,TRBJ2-2,TRBD2,NA,16,TGTGCCAGCAGCGTACTAGCGGGAACAGACACCGGGGAGCTGTTTTTT,CASSVLAGTDTGELFF
TRBV19,TRBJ2-1,TRBD2,NA,14,TGTGCCAGTAGTATAGACCGGGAGGGAGATGAGCAGTTCTTC,CASSIDREGDEQFF
TRBV6-5,TRBJ2-1,NA,NA,13,TGTGCCAGCAGCCTTGGACTTTCCAATGAGCAGTTCTTC,CASSLGLSNEQFF
TRBV9,TRBJ2-3,NA,NA,16,TGTGCCAGCAGCGGCGGGGACTCAACCTGGCCAGATACGCAGTATTTT,CASSGGDSTWPDTQYF
TRBV4-1,TRBJ1-1,NA,NA,14,TGCGCCAGCAGCCCAACGGGGTTTAACACTGAAGCTTTCTTT,CASSPTGFNTEAFF
TRBV5-6,TRBJ2-1,NA,NA,13,TGTGCCAGCGCGCCCAGGAACTACAATGAGCAGTTCTTC,CASAPRNYNEQFF
TRBV11-2,TRBJ1-2,TRBD1,NA,17,TGTGCCAGCAGCTTAGGGCCCTGGGACAGGGACGACTATGGCTACACCTTC,CASSLGPWDRDDYGYTF
TRBV27,TRBJ1-2,TRBD1,once,15,TGTGCCAGCATCTCTCGAACAGGGGTCTCGAATGGCTACACCTTC,CASISRTGVSNGYTF
TRBV6-5,TRBJ1-5,TRBD1,NA,13,TGTGCCAGCAGTACAGGGGGCAATCAGCCCCAGCATTTT,CASSTGGNQPQHF
TRBV27,TRBJ1-1,NA,NA,15,TGTGCCAGCAGTTTATTCCCCCCCAGGAACACTGAAGCTTTCTTT,CASSLFPPRNTEAFF
TRBV5-5,TRBJ1-2,NA,once,13,TGTGCCAGCAGCTTGCAGGGGAACTATGGCTACACCTTC,CASSLQGNYGYTF
TRBV18,TRBJ1-2,NA,NA,14,TGTGCCAGCTCACCGGGGACACTTTACTATGGCTACACCTTC,CASSPGTLYYGYTF
TRBV29-1,TRBJ2-2,TRBD1,NA,14,TGCAGCGTGGGTTACGCAGGGGGCGGCGGGGAGCTGTTTTTT,CSVGYAGGGGELFF
TRBV4-3,TRBJ2-1,NA,NA,13,TGCGCCAGCAGCAAGACAAACTACAATGAGCAGTTCTTC,CASSKTNYNEQFF
TRBV5-5,TRBJ2-7,TRBD2,NA,18,TGTGCCAGCAGCCTACCGCGGCATGCGGGAGTTATCTCCTACGAGCAGTACTTC,CASSLPRHAGVISYEQYF